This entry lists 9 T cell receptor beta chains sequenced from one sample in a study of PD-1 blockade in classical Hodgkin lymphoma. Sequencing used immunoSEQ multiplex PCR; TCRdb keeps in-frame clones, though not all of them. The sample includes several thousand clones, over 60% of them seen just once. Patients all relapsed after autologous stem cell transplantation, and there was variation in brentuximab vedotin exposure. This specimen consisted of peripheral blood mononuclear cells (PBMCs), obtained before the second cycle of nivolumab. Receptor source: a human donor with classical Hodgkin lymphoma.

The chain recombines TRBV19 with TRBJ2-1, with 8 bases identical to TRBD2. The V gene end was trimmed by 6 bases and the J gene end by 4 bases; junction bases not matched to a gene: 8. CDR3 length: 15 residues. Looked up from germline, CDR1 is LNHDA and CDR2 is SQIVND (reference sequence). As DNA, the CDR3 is TGTGCCAGTAGGGAGCGGGAGCTGCCTTACAATGAGCAGTTCTTC. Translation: CASRERELPYNEQFF.

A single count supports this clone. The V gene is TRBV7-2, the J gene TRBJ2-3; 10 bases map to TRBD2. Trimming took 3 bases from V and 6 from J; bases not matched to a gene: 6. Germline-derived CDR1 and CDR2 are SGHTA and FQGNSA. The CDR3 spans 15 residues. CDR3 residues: CASSFLAGGGDTQYF. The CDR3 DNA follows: TGTGCCAGCAGCTTCTTAGCGGGAGGCGGGGATACGCAGTATTTT.

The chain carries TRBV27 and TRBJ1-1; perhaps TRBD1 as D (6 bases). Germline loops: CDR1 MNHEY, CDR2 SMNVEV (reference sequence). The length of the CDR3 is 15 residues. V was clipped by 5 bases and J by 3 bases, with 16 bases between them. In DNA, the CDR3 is TGTGCCAGCAGTGGAAACAGGGAGTGGGACACTGAAGCTTTCTTT. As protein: CASSGNREWDTEAFF.

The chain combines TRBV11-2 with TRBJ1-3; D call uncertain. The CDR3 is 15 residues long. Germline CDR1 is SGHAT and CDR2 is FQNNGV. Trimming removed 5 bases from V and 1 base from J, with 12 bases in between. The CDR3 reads CASSIRADSGNTIYF. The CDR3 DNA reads TGTGCCAGCAGCATCAGAGCCGATTCTGGAAACACCATATATTTT.

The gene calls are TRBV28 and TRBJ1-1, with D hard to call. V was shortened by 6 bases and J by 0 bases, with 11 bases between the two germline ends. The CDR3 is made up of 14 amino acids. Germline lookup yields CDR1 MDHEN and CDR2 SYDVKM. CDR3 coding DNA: TGTGCCAGCAGACCCCACGGGGTGAACACTGAAGCTTTCTTT. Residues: CASRPHGVNTEAFF.

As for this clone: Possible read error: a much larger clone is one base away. CDR3 loop: CASSQETGLARETQYF. The CDR3 DNA reads TGCGCCAGCAGCCAAGAAACAGGACTAGCGAGGGAGACCCAGTACTTC. This rearrangement joins TRBV4-1 to TRBJ2-5; 9 bases align to TRBD2. The CDR3 extends over 16 amino acids. The V and J ends lost 0 bases and 5 bases, in that order; junction bases with no gene match: 7. Germline V gene data show CDR1 as MGHRA and CDR2 as YSYEKL.

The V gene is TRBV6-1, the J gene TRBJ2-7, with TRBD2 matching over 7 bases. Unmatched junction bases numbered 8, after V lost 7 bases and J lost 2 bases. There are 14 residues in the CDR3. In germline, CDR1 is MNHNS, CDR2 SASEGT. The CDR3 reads CASILGRVPYEQYF. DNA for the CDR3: TGTGCCAGCATCCTAGGGAGGGTTCCCTACGAGCAGTACTTC.

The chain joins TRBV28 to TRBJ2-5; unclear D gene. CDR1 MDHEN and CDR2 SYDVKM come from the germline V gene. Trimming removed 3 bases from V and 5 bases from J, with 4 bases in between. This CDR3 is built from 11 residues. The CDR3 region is CASSLVETQYF. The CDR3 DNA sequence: TGTGCCAGCAGTTTGGTGGAGACCCAGTACTTC.

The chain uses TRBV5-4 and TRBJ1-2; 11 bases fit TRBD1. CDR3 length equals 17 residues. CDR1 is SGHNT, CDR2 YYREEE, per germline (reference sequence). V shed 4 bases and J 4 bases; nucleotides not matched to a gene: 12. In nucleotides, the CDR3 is TGTGCCAGCAGCCAAGGGACAGGGGGGGTTATTGGCTATGGCTACACCTTC. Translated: CASSQGTGGVIGYGYTF.